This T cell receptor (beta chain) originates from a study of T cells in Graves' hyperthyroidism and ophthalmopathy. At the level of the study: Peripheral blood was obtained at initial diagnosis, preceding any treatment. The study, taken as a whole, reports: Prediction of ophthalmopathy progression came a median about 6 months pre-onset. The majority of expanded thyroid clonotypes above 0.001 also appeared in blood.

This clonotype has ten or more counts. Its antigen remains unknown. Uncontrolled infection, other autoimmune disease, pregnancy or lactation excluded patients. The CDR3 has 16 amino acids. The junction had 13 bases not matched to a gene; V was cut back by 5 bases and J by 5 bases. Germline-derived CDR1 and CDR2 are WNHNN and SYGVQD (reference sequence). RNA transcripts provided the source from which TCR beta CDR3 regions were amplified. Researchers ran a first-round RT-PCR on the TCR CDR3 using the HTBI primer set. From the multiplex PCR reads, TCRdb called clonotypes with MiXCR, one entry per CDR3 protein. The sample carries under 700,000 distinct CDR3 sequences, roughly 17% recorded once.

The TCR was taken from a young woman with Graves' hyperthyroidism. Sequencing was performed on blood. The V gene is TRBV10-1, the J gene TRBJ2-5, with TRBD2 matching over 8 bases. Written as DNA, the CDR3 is TGCGCCAGCAGTCCCCGGACTAGCAGGGACGGGGAGACCCAGTACTTC. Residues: CASSPRTSRDGETQYF.